Listed below are T cell receptor beta chains from one sample, sequenced in a study of CXCR3-negative and CXCR3-positive naive CD8 T cells. TCRdb re-analyzed the 5' RACE reads; it lists each CDR3 protein once, without DNA. This sample's table has about 120,000 distinct CDR3 sequences. The specimen was naive CXCR3- CD8+ T cells from blood. All receptors come from a human donor in good health. Some clones in this sample may be carry-over from other donors' samples. Each CDR3 is given with its conserved first and last residue.

v_gene: TRBV20-1
j_gene: TRBJ2-7
CDR3aa: CSAIFQGGRLDEQYF

v_gene: TRBV20-1
j_gene: TRBJ2-5
CDR3aa: CSARTGVKETQYF

v_gene: TRBV6-2/TRBV6-3
j_gene: TRBJ2-3
CDR3aa: CASGSLAGLTDTQYF

v_gene: TRBV7-9
j_gene: TRBJ2-5
CDR3aa: CASKTSGIETQYF

v_gene: TRBV4-2
j_gene: TRBJ2-4
CDR3aa: CASSQLPPGEGKNIQYF

v_gene: TRBV12-3/TRBV12-4
j_gene: TRBJ2-3
CDR3aa: CASQSVWGATDTQYF

v_gene: TRBV5-4
j_gene: TRBJ2-7
CDR3aa: CASSSTSGAYEQYF

v_gene: TRBV29-1
j_gene: TRBJ1-2
CDR3aa: CSAHRDGDDNYGYTF

v_gene: TRBV5-5
j_gene: TRBJ2-1
CDR3aa: CASSPQGGSSYNEQFF

v_gene: TRBV12-3/TRBV12-4
j_gene: TRBJ2-7
CDR3aa: CASSQLIPYEQYF

v_gene: TRBV20-1
j_gene: TRBJ2-7
CDR3aa: CSASPESSSSYEQYF

v_gene: TRBV20-1
j_gene: TRBJ2-7
CDR3aa: CSAENPTGYEQYF

v_gene: TRBV5-5
j_gene: TRBJ2-2
CDR3aa: CASSPAKRFSNTGELFF

v_gene: TRBV7-9
j_gene: TRBJ2-7
CDR3aa: CASSFATGGPYEQYF

v_gene: TRBV7-9
j_gene: TRBJ2-2
CDR3aa: CASSSPENTGELFF

v_gene: TRBV20-1
j_gene: TRBJ1-4
CDR3aa: CSARTNRDSNEKLFF

v_gene: TRBV7-9
j_gene: TRBJ2-7
CDR3aa: CAGGISYEQYF

v_gene: TRBV2
j_gene: TRBJ2-1
CDR3aa: CASSEDGIGGSREQFF

v_gene: TRBV21-1
j_gene: TRBJ2-1
CDR3aa: CASSKVGDGRKSSYNEQFF

v_gene: TRBV7-8
j_gene: TRBJ2-2
CDR3aa: CASSLSLAARNTGELFF

v_gene: TRBV20-1
j_gene: TRBJ1-1
CDR3aa: CSARDTGGNTEAFF

v_gene: TRBV12-3/TRBV12-4
j_gene: TRBJ1-5
CDR3aa: CASSPTGLNQPQHF

v_gene: TRBV9
j_gene: TRBJ2-5
CDR3aa: CASSFSGGENPETQYF

v_gene: TRBV4-3
j_gene: TRBJ2-7
CDR3aa: CASSQAGPLGEQYF

v_gene: TRBV29-1
j_gene: TRBJ1-2
CDR3aa: CSVEDPERVNYGYTF

v_gene: TRBV19
j_gene: TRBJ2-7
CDR3aa: CASSSGISYEQYF

v_gene: TRBV10-3
j_gene: TRBJ1-1
CDR3aa: CAISESNRDEAFF

v_gene: TRBV7-3
j_gene: TRBJ2-1
CDR3aa: CASSPLGNEQFF

v_gene: TRBV15
j_gene: TRBJ2-1
CDR3aa: CATSGTGKYNEQFF

v_gene: TRBV4-1
j_gene: TRBJ2-4
CDR3aa: CASSQDDRGGNIQYF

v_gene: TRBV5-5
j_gene: TRBJ2-3
CDR3aa: CASSLGLAVTDTQYF

v_gene: TRBV28
j_gene: TRBJ2-1
CDR3aa: CASSSGQNYNEQFF

v_gene: TRBV5-5
j_gene: TRBJ2-7
CDR3aa: CASRPPLRQESYEQYF

v_gene: TRBV29-1
j_gene: TRBJ2-1
CDR3aa: CSVEGRDPFSRGSSYNEQFF

v_gene: TRBV28
j_gene: TRBJ2-7
CDR3aa: CASRRTASYEQYF

v_gene: TRBV20-1
j_gene: TRBJ2-5
CDR3aa: CSAKEGASGSYQETQYF

v_gene: TRBV3-1
j_gene: TRBJ1-2
CDR3aa: CASSHKGGYYGYTF

v_gene: TRBV9
j_gene: TRBJ2-7
CDR3aa: CASSDGVGNEQYF

v_gene: TRBV2
j_gene: TRBJ2-7
CDR3aa: CASTAGSRAAGTAYEQYF

v_gene: TRBV9
j_gene: TRBJ2-7
CDR3aa: CASSVGPGQHYEQYF

v_gene: TRBV28
j_gene: TRBJ1-1
CDR3aa: CASNLVPQGGTEAFF

v_gene: TRBV2
j_gene: TRBJ2-7
CDR3aa: CASRVSGPYEQYF

v_gene: TRBV14
j_gene: TRBJ2-1
CDR3aa: CASSPRGAPPYNEQFF

v_gene: TRBV29-1
j_gene: TRBJ2-1
CDR3aa: CSVVSVQGALNEQFF

v_gene: TRBV10-3
j_gene: TRBJ1-1
CDR3aa: CAIRMTPNTEAFF

v_gene: TRBV5-6
j_gene: TRBJ2-5
CDR3aa: CASSLSGIGETQYF

v_gene: TRBV20-1
j_gene: TRBJ2-1
CDR3aa: CSANRGLYNEQFF

v_gene: TRBV3-1
j_gene: TRBJ2-3
CDR3aa: CASSDGVTTDTQYF

v_gene: TRBV7-3
j_gene: TRBJ2-2
CDR3aa: CASRRRQGAGELFF

v_gene: TRBV6-6
j_gene: TRBJ2-2
CDR3aa: CASSFVNYRNTGELFF